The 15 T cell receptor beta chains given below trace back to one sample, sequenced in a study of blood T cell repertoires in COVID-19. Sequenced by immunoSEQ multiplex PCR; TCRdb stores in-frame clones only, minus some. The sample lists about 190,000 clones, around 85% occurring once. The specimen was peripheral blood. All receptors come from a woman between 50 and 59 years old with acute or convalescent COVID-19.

For the CDR3, the DNA is TGCGCCAGCAGCCAAGATACCGAGAGCACAGATACGCAGTATTTT. Its protein is CASSQDTESTDTQYF. The V gene is TRBV4-3, the J gene TRBJ2-3; no clear D. The CDR3 spans 15 residues. Germline assignment: CDR1 LGHNA and CDR2 YSLEER. Trimming took off 0 bases at V and 0 bases at J, with 7 bases between the two ends.

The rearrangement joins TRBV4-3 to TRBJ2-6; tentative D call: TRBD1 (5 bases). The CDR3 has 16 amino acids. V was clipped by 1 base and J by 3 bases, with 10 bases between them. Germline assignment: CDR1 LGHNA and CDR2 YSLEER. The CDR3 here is CASSQGSGHGANVLTF. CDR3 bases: TGCGCCAGCAGCCAAGGCTCAGGGCATGGGGCCAACGTCCTGACTTTC.

CDR3 in amino acids: CASSPILGQGANYGYTF. The CDR3 region has the DNA TGTGCCAGCAGTCCGATACTAGGACAGGGAGCAAACTATGGCTACACCTTC. This chain joins TRBV28 and TRBJ1-2; TRBD1 matches at 8 bases. V lost 5 bases, J lost 2 bases, and 13 bases stayed unmatched. From germline, CDR1 is MDHEN and CDR2 SYDVKM. The CDR3 has 17 amino acids.

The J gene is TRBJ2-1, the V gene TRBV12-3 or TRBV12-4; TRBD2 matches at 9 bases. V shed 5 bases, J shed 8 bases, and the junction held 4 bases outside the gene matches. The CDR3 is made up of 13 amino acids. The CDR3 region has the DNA TGTGCCAGCAGTGGGACTAGCATCCATGAGCAGTTCTTC. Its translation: CASSGTSIHEQFF.

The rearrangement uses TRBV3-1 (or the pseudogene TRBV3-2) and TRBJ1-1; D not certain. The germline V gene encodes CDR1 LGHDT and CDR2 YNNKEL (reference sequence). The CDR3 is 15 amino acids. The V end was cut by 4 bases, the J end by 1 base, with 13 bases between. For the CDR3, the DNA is TGTGCCAGCAGCCTAAGACCCACGGGGAACACTGAAGCTTTCTTT. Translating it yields CASSLRPTGNTEAFF.

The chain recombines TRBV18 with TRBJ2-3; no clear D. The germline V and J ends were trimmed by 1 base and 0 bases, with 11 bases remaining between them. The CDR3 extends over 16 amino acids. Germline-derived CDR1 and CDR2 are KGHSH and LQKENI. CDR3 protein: CASSPLPVPSTDTQYF. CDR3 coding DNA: TGTGCCAGCTCACCACTCCCAGTCCCTAGCACAGATACGCAGTATTTT.

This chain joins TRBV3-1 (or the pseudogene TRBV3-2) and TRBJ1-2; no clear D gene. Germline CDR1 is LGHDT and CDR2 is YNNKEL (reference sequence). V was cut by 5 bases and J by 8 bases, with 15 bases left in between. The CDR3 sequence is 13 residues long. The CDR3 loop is CASSRISAGGYTF. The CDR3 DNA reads TGTGCCAGCAGCAGGATTTCGGCGGGCGGCTACACCTTC.

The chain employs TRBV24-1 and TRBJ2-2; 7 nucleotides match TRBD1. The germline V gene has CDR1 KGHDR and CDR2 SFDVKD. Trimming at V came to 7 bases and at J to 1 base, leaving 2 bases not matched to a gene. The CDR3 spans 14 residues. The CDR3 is CATRRTGNTGELFF. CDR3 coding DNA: TGTGCCACCAGGCGGACAGGGAACACCGGGGAGCTGTTTTTT.

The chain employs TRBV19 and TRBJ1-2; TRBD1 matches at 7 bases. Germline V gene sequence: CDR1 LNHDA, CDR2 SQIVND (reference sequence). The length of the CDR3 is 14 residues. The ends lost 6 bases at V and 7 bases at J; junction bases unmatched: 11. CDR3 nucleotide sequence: TGTGCCAGTAGGGCCGGCGCAGCAGGGGGTGGCTACACCTTC. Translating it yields CASRAGAAGGGYTF.

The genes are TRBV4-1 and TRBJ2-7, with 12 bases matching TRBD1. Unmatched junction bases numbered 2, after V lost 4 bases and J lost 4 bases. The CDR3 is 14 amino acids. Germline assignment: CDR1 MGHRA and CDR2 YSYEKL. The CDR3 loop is CASSPGQGAYEQYF. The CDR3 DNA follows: TGCGCCAGCAGCCCGGGACAGGGGGCTTACGAGCAGTACTTC.

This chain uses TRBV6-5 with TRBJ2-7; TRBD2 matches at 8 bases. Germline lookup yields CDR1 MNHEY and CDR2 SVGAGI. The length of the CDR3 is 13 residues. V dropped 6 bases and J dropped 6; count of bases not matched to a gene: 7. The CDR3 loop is CASRPPGLGEQYF. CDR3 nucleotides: TGTGCCAGCAGACCCCCGGGACTAGGCGAGCAGTACTTC.

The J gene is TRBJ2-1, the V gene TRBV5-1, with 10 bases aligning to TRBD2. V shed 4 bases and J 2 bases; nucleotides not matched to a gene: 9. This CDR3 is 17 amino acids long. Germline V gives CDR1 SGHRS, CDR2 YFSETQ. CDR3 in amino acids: CASSPRTSGRAYNEQFF. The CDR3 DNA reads TGCGCCAGCAGCCCCCGGACTAGCGGACGAGCCTACAATGAGCAGTTCTTC.

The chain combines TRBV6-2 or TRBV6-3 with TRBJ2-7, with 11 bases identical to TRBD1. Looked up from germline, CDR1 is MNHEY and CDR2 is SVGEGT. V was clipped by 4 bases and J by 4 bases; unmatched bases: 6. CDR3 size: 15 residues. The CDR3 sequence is CASSSWTGGRYEQYF. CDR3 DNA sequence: TGTGCCAGCAGTTCCTGGACAGGGGGCAGATACGAGCAGTACTTC.

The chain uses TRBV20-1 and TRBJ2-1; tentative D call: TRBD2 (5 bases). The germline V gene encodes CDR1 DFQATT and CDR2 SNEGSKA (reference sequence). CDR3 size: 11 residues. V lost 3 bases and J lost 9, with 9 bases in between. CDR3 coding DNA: TGCAGTGCTAGGGACTCCCCTGAGCAGTTCTTC. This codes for CSARDSPEQFF.

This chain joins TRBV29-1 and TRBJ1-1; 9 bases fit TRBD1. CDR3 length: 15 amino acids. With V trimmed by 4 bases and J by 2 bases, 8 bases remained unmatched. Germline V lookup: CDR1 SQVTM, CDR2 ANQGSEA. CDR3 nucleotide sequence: TGCAGCGTTGTAGGACAGGGGAATCCAAACACTGAAGCTTTCTTT. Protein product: CSVVGQGNPNTEAFF.